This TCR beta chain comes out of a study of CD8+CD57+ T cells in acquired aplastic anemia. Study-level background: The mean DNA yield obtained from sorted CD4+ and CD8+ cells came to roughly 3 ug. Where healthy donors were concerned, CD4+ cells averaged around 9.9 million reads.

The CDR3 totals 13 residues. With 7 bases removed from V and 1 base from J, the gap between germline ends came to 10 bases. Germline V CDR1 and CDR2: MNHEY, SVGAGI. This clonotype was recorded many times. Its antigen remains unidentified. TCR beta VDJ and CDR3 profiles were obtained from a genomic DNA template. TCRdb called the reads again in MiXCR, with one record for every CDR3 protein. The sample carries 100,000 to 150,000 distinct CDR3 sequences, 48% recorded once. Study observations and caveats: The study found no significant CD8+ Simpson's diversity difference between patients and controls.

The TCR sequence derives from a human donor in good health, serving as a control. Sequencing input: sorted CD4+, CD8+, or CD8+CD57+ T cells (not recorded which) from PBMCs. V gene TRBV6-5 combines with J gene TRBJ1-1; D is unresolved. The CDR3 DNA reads TGTGCCAGCAAGCGTGAACGGAACACTGAAGCTTTCTTT. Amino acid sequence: CASKRERNTEAFF.